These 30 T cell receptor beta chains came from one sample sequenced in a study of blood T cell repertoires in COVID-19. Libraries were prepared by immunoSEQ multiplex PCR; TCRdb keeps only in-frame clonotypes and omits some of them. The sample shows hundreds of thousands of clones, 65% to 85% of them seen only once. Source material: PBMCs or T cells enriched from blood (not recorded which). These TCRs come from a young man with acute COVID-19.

The CDR3 loop is CASSSGQGLYEQYF. CDR3 DNA: TGTGCCAGCAGTTCAGGACAGGGTCTCTACGAGCAGTACTTC. The chain combines TRBV3-1 (or the pseudogene TRBV3-2) with TRBJ2-7; 8 bases fit TRBD1. Germline CDR1 is LGHDT and CDR2 is YNNKEL (reference sequence). The CDR3 extends over 14 amino acids. V dropped 6 bases and J dropped 3; count of bases not matched to a gene: 7.

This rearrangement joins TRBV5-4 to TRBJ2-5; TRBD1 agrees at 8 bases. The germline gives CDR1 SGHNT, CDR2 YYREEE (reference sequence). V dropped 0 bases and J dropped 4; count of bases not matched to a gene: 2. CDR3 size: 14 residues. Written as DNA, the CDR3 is TGTGCCAGCAGCTTGGATCAGGGGGCAGAGACCCAGTACTTC. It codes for CASSLDQGAETQYF.

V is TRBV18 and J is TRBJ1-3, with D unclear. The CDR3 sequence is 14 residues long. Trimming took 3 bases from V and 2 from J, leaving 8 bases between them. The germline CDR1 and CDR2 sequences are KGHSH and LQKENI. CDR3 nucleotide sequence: TGTGCCAGCTCACCCAACGGGGCTGGAAACACCATATATTTT. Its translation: CASSPNGAGNTIYF.

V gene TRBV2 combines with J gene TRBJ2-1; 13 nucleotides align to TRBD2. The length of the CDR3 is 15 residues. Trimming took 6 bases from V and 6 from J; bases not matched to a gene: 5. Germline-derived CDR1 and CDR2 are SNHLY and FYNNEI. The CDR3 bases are TGTGCCAGCAGGGGACTAGCGGGGATCTCCAATGAGCAGTTCTTC. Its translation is CASRGLAGISNEQFF.

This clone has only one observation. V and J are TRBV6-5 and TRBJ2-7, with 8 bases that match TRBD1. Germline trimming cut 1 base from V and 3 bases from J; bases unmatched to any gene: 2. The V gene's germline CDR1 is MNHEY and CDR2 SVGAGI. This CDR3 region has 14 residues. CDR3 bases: TGTGCCAGCAGTTACTTGGGACAGGTCTACGAGCAGTACTTC. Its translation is CASSYLGQVYEQYF.

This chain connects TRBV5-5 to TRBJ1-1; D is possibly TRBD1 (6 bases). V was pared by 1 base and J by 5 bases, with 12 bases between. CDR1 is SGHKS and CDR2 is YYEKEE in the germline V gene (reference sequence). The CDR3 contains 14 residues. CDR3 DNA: TGTGCCAGCAGCTTGCGAGGGGGTCATACTGAAGCTTTCTTT. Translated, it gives CASSLRGGHTEAFF.

This CDR3 is CASTLRSGYTGELFF. Written as DNA, the CDR3 is TGTGCCAGCACCCTCCGTAGCGGCTACACCGGGGAGCTGTTTTTT. V is TRBV27 and J is TRBJ2-2; maybe TRBD2 (6 bases). CDR1 and CDR2 (germline): MNHEY, SMNVEV (reference sequence). The CDR3 length is 15 residues. The V and J ends lost 7 bases and 3 bases respectively, with 15 bases between them.

The CDR3 loop is CASSGDRGSFDEQYF. The CDR3 nucleotides read TGCGCCAGCAGCGGGGACAGGGGGAGTTTCGACGAGCAGTACTTC. This chain connects TRBV10-1 to TRBJ2-7, with TRBD1 matching over 11 bases. There are 15 residues in the CDR3. With 6 bases clipped from V and 5 bases from J, the junction kept 9 bases outside the gene matches. Germline values: CDR1 WNHNN, CDR2 SYGVQD (reference sequence).

Here the CDR3 reads CASSPGQGISPLHF. The CDR3 nucleotides are TGTGCCAGCAGTCCTGGACAGGGTATTTCACCCCTCCACTTT. V gene TRBV6-6 combines with J gene TRBJ1-6; 8 bases align to TRBD1. V lost 5 bases, J lost 9 bases, and 6 bases stayed unmatched. The CDR3 contains 14 residues. The germline gives CDR1 MNHNY, CDR2 SVGAGI (reference sequence).

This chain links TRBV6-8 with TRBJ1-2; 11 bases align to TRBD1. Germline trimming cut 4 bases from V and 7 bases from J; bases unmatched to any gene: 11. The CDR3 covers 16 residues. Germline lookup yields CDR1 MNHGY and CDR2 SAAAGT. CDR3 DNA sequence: TGTGCCAGCAGTTCCCAAACTACGGACAGGGGGCCTGGCTACACCTTC. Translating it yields CASSSQTTDRGPGYTF.

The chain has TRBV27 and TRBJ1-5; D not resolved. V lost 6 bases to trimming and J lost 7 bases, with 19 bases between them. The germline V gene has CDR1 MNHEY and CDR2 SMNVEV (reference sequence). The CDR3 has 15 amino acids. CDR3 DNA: TGTGCCAGCAGGCAGATGACTCCCGAGGGCCAGCCCCAGCATTTT. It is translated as CASRQMTPEGQPQHF.

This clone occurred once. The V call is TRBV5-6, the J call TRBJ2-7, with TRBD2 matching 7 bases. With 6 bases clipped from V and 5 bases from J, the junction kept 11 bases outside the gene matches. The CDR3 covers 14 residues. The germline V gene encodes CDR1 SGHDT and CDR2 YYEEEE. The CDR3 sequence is CASIPWGGSNEQYF. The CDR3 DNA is TGTGCCAGCATTCCCTGGGGAGGGTCGAACGAGCAGTACTTC.

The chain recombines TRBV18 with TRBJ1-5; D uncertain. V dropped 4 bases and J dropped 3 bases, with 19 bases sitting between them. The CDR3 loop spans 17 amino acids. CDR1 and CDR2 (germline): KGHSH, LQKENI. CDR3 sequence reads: CASSQLPGWNDNQPQHF. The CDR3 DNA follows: TGTGCCAGCTCACAGCTGCCGGGGTGGAATGACAATCAGCCCCAGCATTTT. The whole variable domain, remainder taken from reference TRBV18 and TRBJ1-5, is NAGVMQNPRHLVRRRGQEARLRCSPMKGHSHVYWYRQLPEEGLKFMVYLQKENIIDESGMPKERFSAEFPKEGPSILRIQQVVRGDSAAYFCASSQLPGWNDNQPQHFGDGTRLSIL.

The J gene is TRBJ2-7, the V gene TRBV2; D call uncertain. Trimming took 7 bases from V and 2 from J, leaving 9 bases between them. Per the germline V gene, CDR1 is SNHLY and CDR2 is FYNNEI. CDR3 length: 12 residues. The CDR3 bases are TGTGCCAGCAAATCGCTAGCCTACGAGCAGTACTTC. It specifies CASKSLAYEQYF.

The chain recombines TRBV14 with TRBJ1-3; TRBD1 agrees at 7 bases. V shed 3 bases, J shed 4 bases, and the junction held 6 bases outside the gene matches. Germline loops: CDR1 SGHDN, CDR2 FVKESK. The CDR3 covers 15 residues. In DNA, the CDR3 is TGTGCCAGCAGCCATCGACAGGGAACAGGAAACACCATATATTTT. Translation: CASSHRQGTGNTIYF.

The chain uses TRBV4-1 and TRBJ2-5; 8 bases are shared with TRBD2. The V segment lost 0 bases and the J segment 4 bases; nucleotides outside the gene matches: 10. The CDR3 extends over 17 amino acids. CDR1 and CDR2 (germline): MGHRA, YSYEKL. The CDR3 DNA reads TGCGCCAGCAGCCAAGATAAGCACGGGGGGGCTGGAGAGACCCAGTACTTC. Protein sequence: CASSQDKHGGAGETQYF.

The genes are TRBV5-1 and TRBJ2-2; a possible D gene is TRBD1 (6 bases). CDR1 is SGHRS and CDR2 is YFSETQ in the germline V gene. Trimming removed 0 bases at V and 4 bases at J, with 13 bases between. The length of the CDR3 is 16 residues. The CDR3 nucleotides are TGCGCCAGCAGCTTGGTTGCAGGGGCGGCCACCGGGGAGCTGTTTTTT. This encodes CASSLVAGAATGELFF.

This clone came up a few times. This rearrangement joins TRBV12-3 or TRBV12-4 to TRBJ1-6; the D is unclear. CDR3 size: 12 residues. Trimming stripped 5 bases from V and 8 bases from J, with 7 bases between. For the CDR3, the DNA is TGTGCCAGCAGTCTTGCAGATTCACCCCTCCACTTT. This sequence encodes CASSLADSPLHF.

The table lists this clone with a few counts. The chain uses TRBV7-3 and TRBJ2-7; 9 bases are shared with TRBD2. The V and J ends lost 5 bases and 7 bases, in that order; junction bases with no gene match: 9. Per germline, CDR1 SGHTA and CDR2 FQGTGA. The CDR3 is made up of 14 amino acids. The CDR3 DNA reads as TGTGCCAGCAGCCCGACTAGCGGCCGGTTTGAGCAGTACTTC. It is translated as CASSPTSGRFEQYF.

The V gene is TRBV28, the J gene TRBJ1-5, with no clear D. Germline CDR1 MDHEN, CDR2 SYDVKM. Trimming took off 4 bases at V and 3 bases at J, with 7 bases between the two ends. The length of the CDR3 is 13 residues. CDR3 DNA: TGTGCCAGCAGTTCCCCCGTCAATCAGCCCCAGCATTTT. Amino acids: CASSSPVNQPQHF. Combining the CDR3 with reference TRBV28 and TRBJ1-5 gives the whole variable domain DVKVTQSSRYLVKRTGEKVFLECVQDMDHENMFWYRQDPGLGLRLIYFSYDVKMKEKGDIPEGYSVSREKKERFSLILESASTNQTSMYLCASSSPVNQPQHFGDGTRLSIL.

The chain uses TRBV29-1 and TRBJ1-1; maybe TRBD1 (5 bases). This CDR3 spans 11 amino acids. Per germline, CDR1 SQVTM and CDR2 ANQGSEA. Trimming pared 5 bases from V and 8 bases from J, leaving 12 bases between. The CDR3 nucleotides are TGCAGCGTTTACTCCCAGGGAGAAGCTTTCTTT. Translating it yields CSVYSQGEAFF.

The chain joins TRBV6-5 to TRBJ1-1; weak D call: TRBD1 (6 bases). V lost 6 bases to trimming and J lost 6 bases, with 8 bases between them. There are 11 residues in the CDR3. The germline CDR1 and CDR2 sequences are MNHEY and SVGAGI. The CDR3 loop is CASRNRAEAFF. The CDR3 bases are TGTGCCAGCAGGAACAGGGCTGAAGCTTTCTTT.

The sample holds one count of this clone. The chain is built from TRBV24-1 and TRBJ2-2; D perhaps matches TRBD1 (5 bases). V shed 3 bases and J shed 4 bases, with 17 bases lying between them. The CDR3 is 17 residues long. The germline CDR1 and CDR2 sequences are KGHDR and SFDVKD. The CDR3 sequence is CATSDQTASWSTGELFF. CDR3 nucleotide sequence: TGTGCCACCAGTGATCAGACAGCCTCTTGGAGCACCGGGGAGCTGTTTTTT.

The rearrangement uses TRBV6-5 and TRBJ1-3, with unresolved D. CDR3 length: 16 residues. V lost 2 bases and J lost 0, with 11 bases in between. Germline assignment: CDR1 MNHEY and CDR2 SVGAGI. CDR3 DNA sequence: TGTGCCAGCAGTTACGCGACGGAGCTCTCTGGAAACACCATATATTTT. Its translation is CASSYATELSGNTIYF.

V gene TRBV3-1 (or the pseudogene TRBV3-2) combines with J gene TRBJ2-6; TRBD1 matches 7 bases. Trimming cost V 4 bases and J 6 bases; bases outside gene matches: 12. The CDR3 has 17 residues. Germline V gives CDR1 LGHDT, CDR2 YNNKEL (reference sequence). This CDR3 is CASSPSSRGQKANVLTF. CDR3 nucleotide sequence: TGTGCCAGCAGCCCATCATCACGGGGACAGAAGGCCAACGTCCTGACTTTC.

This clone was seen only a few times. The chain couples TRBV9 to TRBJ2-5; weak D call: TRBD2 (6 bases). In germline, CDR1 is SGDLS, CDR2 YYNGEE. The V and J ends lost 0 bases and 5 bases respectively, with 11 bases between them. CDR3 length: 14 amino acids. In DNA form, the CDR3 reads TGTGCCAGCAGCGTAGGAGCTAGCGAGGAGACCCAGTACTTC. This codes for CASSVGASEETQYF.

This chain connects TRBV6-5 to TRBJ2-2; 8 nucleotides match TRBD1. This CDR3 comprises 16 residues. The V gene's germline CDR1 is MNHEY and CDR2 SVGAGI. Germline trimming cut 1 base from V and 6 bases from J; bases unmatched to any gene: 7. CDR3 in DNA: TGTGCCAGCAGTTACTTCCCCCAGGGGGCATCCGGGGAGCTGTTTTTT. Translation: CASSYFPQGASGELFF.

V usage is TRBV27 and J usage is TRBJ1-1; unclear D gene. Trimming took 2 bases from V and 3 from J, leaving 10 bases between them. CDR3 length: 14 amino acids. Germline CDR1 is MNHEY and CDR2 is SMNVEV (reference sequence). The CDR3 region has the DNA TGTGCCAGCAGTTTAGCCGTGAGTGACACTGAAGCTTTCTTT. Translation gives CASSLAVSDTEAFF.

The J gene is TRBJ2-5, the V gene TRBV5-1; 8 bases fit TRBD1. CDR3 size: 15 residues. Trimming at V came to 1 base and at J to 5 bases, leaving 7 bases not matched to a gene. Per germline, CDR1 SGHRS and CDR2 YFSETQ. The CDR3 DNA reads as TGCGCCAGCAGCTTGACAGGGGGAAGGCAGGAGACCCAGTACTTC. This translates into CASSLTGGRQETQYF. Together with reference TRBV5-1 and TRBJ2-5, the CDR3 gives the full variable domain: KAGVTQTPRYLIKTRGQQVTLSCSPISGHRSVSWYQQTPGQGLQFLFEYFSETQRNKGNFPGRFSGRQFSNSRSEMNVSTLELGDSALYLCASSLTGGRQETQYFGPGTRLLVL.

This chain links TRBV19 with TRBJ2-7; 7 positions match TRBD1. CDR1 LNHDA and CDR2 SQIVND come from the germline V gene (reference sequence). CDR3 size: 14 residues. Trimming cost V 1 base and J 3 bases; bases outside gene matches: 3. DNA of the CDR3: TGTGCCAGTAGTATAGGAGGGGGCGGCTACGAGCAGTACTTC. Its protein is CASSIGGGGYEQYF.